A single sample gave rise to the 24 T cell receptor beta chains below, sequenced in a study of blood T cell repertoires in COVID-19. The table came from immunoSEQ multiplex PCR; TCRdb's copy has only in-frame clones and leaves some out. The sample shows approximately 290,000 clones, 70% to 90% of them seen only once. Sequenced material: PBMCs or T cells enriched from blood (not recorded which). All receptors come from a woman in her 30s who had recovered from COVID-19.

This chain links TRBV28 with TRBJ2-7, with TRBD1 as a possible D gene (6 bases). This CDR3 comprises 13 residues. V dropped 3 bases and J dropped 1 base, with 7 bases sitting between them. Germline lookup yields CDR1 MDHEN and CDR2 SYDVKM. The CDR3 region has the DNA TGTGCCAGCAGTTTCGGACAGTCCTACGAGCAGTACTTC. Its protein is CASSFGQSYEQYF.

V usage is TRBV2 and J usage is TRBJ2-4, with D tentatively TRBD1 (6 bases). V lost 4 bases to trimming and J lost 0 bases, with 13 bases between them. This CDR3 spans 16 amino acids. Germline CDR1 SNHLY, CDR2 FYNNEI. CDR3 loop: CASSGPGQLAKNIQYF. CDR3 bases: TGTGCCAGCAGTGGACCGGGACAACTAGCCAAAAACATTCAGTACTTC.

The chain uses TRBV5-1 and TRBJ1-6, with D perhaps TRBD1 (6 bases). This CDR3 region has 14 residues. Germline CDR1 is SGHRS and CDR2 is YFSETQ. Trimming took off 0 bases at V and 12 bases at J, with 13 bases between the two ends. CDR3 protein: CASSLVGGPQPLHF. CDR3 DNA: TGCGCCAGCAGCTTGGTGGGGGGGCCTCAACCCCTCCACTTT.

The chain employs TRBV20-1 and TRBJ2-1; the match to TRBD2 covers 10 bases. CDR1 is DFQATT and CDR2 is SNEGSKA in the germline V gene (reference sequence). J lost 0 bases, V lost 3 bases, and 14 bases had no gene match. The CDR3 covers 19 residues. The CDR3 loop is CSASPELLAGYFSYNEQFF. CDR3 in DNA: TGCAGTGCTAGTCCCGAATTACTAGCGGGATATTTCTCCTACAATGAGCAGTTCTTC.

The DNA for the CDR3 is TGTGCCACGGGACAGGGATGGGCAGATACGCAGTATTTT. Encoded protein: CATGQGWADTQYF. This rearrangement joins TRBV19 to TRBJ2-3; 9 bases are a match to TRBD1. V shed 10 bases, J shed 4 bases, and the junction held 6 bases outside the gene matches. This CDR3 region has 13 residues. The germline V gene has CDR1 LNHDA and CDR2 SQIVND (reference sequence).

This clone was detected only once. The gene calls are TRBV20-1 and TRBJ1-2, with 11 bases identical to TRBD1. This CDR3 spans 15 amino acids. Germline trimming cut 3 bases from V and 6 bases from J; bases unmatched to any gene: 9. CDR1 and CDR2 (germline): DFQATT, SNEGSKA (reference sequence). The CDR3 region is CSASPRTGGGDGYTF. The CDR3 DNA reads TGCAGTGCTAGTCCCAGGACAGGGGGCGGCGATGGCTACACCTTC.

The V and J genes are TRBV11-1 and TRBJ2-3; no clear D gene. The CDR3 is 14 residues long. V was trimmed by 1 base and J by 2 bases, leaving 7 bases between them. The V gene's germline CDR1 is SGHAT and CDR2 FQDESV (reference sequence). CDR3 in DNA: TGTGCCAGCAGCTTAGGCGCTAACACAGATACGCAGTATTTT. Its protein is CASSLGANTDTQYF. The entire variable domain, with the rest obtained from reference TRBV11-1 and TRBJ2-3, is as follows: EAEVAQSPRYKITEKSQAVAFWCDPISGHATLYWYRQILGQGPELLVQFQDESVVDDSQLPKDRFSAERLKGVDSTLKIQPAELGDSAMYLCASSLGANTDTQYFGPGTRLTVL.

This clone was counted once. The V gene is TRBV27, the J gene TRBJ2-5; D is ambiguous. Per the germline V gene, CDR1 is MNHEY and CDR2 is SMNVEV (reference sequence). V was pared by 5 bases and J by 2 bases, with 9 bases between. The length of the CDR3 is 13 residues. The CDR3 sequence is CASSVRRQETQYF. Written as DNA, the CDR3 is TGTGCCAGCAGTGTCCGCCGGCAAGAGACCCAGTACTTC.

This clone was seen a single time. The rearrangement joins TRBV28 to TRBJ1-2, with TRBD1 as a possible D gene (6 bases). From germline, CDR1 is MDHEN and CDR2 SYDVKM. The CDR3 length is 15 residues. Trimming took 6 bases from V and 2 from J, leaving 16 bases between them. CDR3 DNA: TGTGCCAGCAGCCTCCGGGCAGGGGTGAACTATGGCTACACCTTC. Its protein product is CASSLRAGVNYGYTF.

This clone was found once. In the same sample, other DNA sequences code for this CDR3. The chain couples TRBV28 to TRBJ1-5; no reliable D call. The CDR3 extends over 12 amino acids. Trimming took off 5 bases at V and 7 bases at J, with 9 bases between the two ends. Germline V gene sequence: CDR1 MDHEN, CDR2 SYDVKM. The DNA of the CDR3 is TGTGCCAGCAGTCTAGGTTTGCAGCCCCAGCATTTT. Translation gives CASSLGLQPQHF.

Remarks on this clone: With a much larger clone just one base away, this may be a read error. The CDR3 region has the DNA TGTGCCAGCAGCCTAAACTACGAGCAGTACTTC. Its translation: CASSLNYEQYF. The chain couples TRBV3-1 (or the pseudogene TRBV3-2) to TRBJ2-7; D is uncertain. The germline V gene encodes CDR1 LGHDT and CDR2 YNNKEL (reference sequence). Trimming left V 4 bases short and J 3 bases short, with 4 bases between. The CDR3 totals 11 residues.

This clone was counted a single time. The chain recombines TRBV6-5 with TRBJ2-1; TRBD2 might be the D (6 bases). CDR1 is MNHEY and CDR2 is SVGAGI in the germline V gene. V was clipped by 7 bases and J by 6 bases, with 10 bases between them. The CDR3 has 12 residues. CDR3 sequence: CASTGDTNEQFF. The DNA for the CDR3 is TGTGCCAGCACGGGGGATACCAATGAGCAGTTCTTC.

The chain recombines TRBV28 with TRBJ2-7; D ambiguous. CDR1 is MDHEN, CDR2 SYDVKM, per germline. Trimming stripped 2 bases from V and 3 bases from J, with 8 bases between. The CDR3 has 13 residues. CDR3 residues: CASSLGQNYEQYF. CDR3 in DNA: TGTGCCAGCAGTTTAGGTCAGAACTACGAGCAGTACTTC.

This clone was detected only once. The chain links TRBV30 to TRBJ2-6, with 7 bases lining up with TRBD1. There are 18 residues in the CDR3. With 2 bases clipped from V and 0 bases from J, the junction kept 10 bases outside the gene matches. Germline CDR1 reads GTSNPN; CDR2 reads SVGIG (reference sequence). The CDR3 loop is CAWSSRGRPGSGANVLTF. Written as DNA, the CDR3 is TGTGCCTGGAGTTCGAGGGGGCGCCCCGGCTCTGGGGCCAACGTCCTGACTTTC.

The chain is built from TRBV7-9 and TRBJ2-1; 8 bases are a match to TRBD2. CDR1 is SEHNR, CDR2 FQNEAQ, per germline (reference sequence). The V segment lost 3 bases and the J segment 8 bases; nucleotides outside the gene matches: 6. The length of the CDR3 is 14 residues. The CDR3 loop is CASSFYARGDEQFF. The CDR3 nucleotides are TGTGCCAGCAGCTTTTATGCGCGGGGGGATGAGCAGTTCTTC.

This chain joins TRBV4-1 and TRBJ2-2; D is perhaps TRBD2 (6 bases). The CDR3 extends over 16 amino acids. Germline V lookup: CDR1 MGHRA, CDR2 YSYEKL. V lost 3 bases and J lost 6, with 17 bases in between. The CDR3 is CASSQEGAGGAGELFF. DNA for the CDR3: TGCGCCAGCAGCCAGGAGGGAGCCGGAGGCGCCGGGGAGCTGTTTTTT.

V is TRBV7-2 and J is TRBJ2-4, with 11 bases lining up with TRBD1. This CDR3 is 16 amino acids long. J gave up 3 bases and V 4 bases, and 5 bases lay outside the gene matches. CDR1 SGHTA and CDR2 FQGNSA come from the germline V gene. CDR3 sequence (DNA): TGTGCCAGCAGCTCTCGGACAGGGGGCGTCAAAAACATTCAGTACTTC. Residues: CASSSRTGGVKNIQYF.

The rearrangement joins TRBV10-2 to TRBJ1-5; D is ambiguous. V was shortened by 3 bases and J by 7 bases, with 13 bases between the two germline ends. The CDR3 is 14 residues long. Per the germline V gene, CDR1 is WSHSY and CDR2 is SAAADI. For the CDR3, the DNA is TGCGCCAGCAGTGACGCAGGCCTAAGCCAGCCCCAGCATTTT. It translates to CASSDAGLSQPQHF.

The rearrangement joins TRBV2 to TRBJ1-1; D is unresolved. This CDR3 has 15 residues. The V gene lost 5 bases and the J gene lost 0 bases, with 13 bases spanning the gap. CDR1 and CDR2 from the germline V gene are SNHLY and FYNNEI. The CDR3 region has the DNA TGTGCCAGCAGTTCCGACCAGGTAATGAACACTGAAGCTTTCTTT. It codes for CASSSDQVMNTEAFF.

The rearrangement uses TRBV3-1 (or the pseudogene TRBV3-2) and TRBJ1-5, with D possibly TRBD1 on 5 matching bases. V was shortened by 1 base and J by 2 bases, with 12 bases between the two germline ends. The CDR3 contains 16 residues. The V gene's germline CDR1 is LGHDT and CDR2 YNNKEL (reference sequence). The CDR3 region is CASSQGAGGGNQPQHF. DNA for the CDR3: TGTGCCAGCAGCCAAGGAGCAGGAGGGGGCAATCAGCCCCAGCATTTT.

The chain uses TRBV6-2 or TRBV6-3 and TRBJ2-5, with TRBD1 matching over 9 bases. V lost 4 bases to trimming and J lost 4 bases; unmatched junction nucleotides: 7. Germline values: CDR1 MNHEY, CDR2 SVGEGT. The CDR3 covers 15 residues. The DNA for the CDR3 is TGTGCCAGCAGTTCAGGACAGGGGTGGAGAGAGACCCAGTACTTC. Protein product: CASSSGQGWRETQYF.

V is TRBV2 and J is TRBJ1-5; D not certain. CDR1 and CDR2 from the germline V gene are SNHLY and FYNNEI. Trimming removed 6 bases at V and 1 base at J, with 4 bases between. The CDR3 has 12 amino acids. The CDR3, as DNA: TGTGCCAGCAGGCGGAGCAATCAGCCCCAGCATTTT. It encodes CASRRSNQPQHF.

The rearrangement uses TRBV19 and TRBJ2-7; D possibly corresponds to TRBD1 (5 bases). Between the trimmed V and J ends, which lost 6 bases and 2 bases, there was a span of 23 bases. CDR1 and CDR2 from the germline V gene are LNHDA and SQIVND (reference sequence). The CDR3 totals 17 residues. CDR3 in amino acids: CASRGRTSLGWAYEQYF. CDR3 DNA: TGTGCCAGTAGGGGGCGAACGAGTTTGGGTTGGGCCTACGAGCAGTACTTC.

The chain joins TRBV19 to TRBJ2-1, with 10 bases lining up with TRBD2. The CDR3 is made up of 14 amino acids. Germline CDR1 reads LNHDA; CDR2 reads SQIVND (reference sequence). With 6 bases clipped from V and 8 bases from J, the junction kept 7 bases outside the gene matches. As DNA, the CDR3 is TGTGCCAGTAGAGGTAGCGGGAGGTTTGATGAGCAGTTCTTC. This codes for CASRGSGRFDEQFF.